The T cell receptor (beta chain) described here comes from a study of graft-versus-host responses after intestinal transplantation. The wider study: Recipients were all induced with anti-thymocyte globulin, then given tacrolimus and steroids for roughly 3 years. Study results and caveats: HvG clone declines early post-transplant were associated with peak circulating GvH levels.

For this clone: The antigen is unknown.

J was trimmed by 4 bases and V by 1 base; bases with no gene match: 6. CDR3 length equals 17 residues. Germline loops: CDR1 SGHRS, CDR2 YFSETQ. Assay: immunoSEQ multiplex PCR; the TCRdb copy retains only in-frame clones and omits some. There are 14,000 to 15,000 clones in the sample; 90% to 95% occur only once, and about 0.71% lies in the top ten. The chain carries TRBV5-1 and TRBJ1-3, with TRBD1 matching over 12 bases. The receptor was derived from a human patient who received an intestinal transplant, so some T cells may come from the graft donor. The sample consisted of PBMCs, taken 9 days after transplant. The CDR3 DNA sequence: TGCGCCAGCAGCTTGTCCGGGACAGGGGGCGCGGGAAACACCATATATTTT. As protein: CASSLSGTGGAGNTIYF.